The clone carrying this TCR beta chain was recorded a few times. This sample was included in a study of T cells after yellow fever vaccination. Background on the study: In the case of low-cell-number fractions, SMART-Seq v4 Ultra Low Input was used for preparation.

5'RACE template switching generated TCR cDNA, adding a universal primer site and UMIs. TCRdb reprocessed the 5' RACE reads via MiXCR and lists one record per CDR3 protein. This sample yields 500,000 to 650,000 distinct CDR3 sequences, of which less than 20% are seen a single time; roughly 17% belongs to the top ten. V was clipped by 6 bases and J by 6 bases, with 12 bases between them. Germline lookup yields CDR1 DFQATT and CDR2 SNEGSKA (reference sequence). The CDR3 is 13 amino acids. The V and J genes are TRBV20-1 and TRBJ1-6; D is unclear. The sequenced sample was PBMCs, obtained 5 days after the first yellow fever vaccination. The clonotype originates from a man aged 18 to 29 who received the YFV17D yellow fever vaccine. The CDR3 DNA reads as TGCAGTGCGACGACCGGGATTAATTCACCCCTCCACTTT. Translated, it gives CSATTGINSPLHF.